Listed below are T cell receptor beta chains from one sample, sequenced in a study of T cells in Graves' hyperthyroidism and ophthalmopathy. In TCRdb, the multiplex PCR reads were re-called with MiXCR into one record per CDR3 protein. This table has around 350,000 distinct CDR3 sequences, about 20% appearing once. Sequenced input: blood. These receptors were collected from a woman aged 18-35 years with Graves' hyperthyroidism. Both conserved end residues are part of each CDR3. The D gene is left open where the match is weak. Some rows mark clone size as missing; the rest say once, few, many or name a class of expanded clone.

v_gene,j_gene,abundance,d_gene,CDR3nt,CDR3aa
TRBV2,TRBJ1-1,many,TRBD1,TGTGCCAGCAGTGAAAGGACAGGGGACGGAGCTTTCTTT,CASSERTGDGAFF
TRBV6-1,TRBJ1-2,NA,NA,TGTGCCAGCAAGCCGGGGAGGGAAGGCTATGGCTACACCTTC,CASKPGREGYGYTF
TRBV12-3/TRBV12-4,TRBJ1-1,NA,TRBD1,TGTGCCAGCAGCTCAGGACAGGGGGGCAGAGCTTTCTTT,CASSSGQGGRAFF
TRBV6-2/TRBV6-3,TRBJ2-5,NA,NA,TGTGCCAGCAGTTCCGGACTTCTCCAAGGGGAAGAGACCCAGTACTTC,CASSSGLLQGEETQYF
TRBV6-2/TRBV6-3,TRBJ2-7,NA,TRBD2,TGTGCCAGCAGTCCCCTTCGAGCGGGGGTGGGATACGAGCAGTACTTC,CASSPLRAGVGYEQYF
TRBV12-3/TRBV12-4,TRBJ1-3,many,NA,TGTGCCAGCAGTCCAAACAGGGTCGGCTCTGGAAACACCATATATTTT,CASSPNRVGSGNTIYF
TRBV24-1,TRBJ2-5,NA,NA,TGTGCCACCAGTGATTTGGAGGAGACCCAGTACTTC,CATSDLEETQYF
TRBV12-3/TRBV12-4,TRBJ2-5,NA,NA,TGTGCCAGCAGTTTAGCTCGGCTGGGGAAAGAGACCCAGTACTTC,CASSLARLGKETQYF
TRBV12-3/TRBV12-4,TRBJ2-5,many,TRBD1,TGTGCCAGCAAGGTGCAGGGGGCCGAAGATACCCAGTACTTC,CASKVQGAEDTQYF
TRBV20-1,TRBJ2-7,many,NA,TGCAGTGCTCGACCCACGAACCCATCCTACGAGCAGTACTTC,CSARPTNPSYEQYF
TRBV7-8,TRBJ1-1,NA,NA,TGTGTCAGCAGCCCCCGGGGGACTGAAGCTTTCTTT,CVSSPRGTEAFF
TRBV6-4,TRBJ1-2,once,NA,TGTGCCAGCAGTACGGGGGCACGGGGAAGTTATGGCTACACCTTC,CASSTGARGSYGYTF
TRBV12-3/TRBV12-4,TRBJ2-7,many,NA,TGTGCCAGCAATCTGGACCCCGGCGAGCAGTACTTC,CASNLDPGEQYF
TRBV20-1,TRBJ1-1,NA,NA,TGCAGTGCTAGATCCATCATGAACACTGAAGCTTTCTTT,CSARSIMNTEAFF
TRBV7-8,TRBJ2-7,once,TRBD1,TGTGCCAGCAGCTCGAAATCCAAACAGGGGCACGAGCAGTACTTC,CASSSKSKQGHEQYF
TRBV15,TRBJ1-5,NA,NA,TGTGCCACCAGCCGGGACCATGGCGGCAATCAGCCCCAGCATTTT,CATSRDHGGNQPQHF
TRBV20-1,TRBJ1-6,few,TRBD1,TGCAGTGCCAACCCAGGGGGCGGGAGGTCACCCCTCCACTTT,CSANPGGGRSPLHF
TRBV20-1,TRBJ1-2,many,TRBD1,TGCTTACCCACAGGGGACTATGGCTACACCTTC,CLPTGDYGYTF
TRBV27,TRBJ1-1,many,NA,TGTGCCAGCAGTCCCCAGGGGAGTGGAGAAGCTTTCTTT,CASSPQGSGEAFF
TRBV30,TRBJ1-3,NA,NA,TGTGCCTGGAGCCCAGAACCCCGAAACACCATATATTTT,CAWSPEPRNTIYF
TRBV7-6,TRBJ2-5,many,NA,TGTGCCACCAAACACAGTGTGACAGCTCAAGAGACCCAGTACTTC,CATKHSVTAQETQYF
TRBV2,TRBJ1-4,many,TRBD1,TGTGCCAGCAGTGAAATCTATTTGGACAGGGGATTCGGTATGACTAATGAAAAACTGTTTTTT,CASSEIYLDRGFGMTNEKLFF
TRBV7-9,TRBJ1-1,few,TRBD1,TGTGCCAGCAGCAAATGGGACAGTGAAGCTTTCTTT,CASSKWDSEAFF
TRBV25-1,TRBJ2-7,NA,NA,TGTGCCAGCAGTGAATTTTTCTACGAGCAGTACTTC,CASSEFFYEQYF
TRBV6-5,TRBJ1-3,many,NA,TGTGCCAGCAGTTACACCCCCGACAGGGGAAACACCATATATTTT,CASSYTPDRGNTIYF
TRBV6-1,TRBJ2-7,many,TRBD2,TGTGCCAGCAGTGGATCCGGGACTAGCTCCTACGAGCAGTACTTC,CASSGSGTSSYEQYF
TRBV5-1,TRBJ2-2,many,TRBD1,TGCGCCAGCAGCTGGAGGAGGACAGGGGCGAGGACCGGGGAGCTGTTTTTT,CASSWRRTGARTGELFF
TRBV5-4,TRBJ2-7,NA,TRBD1,TGTGCCAGCAGCGTATGGACAGGGCGGACCTACGAGCAGTACTTC,CASSVWTGRTYEQYF
TRBV12-3/TRBV12-4,TRBJ2-7,NA,TRBD2,TGTGCCAGCAGTTTTAGTAGCGGGGGGGCTGTGTCCGCCTACGAGCAGTACTTC,CASSFSSGGAVSAYEQYF
TRBV28,TRBJ1-5,NA,TRBD1,TGTGCCAGCACCGGATTCGGACAGGGGATGGCGGGGGATCAGCCCCAGCATTTT,CASTGFGQGMAGDQPQHF
TRBV18,TRBJ1-3,many,NA,TGTGCCAGCTCACCACGGCGGGCAAACTCTGGAAACACCATATATTTT,CASSPRRANSGNTIYF
TRBV28,TRBJ2-1,NA,TRBD2,TGTGCCAGCAGCTCACCGGGACTAGCGGGGACGAGGGACAATGAGCAGTTCTTC,CASSSPGLAGTRDNEQFF